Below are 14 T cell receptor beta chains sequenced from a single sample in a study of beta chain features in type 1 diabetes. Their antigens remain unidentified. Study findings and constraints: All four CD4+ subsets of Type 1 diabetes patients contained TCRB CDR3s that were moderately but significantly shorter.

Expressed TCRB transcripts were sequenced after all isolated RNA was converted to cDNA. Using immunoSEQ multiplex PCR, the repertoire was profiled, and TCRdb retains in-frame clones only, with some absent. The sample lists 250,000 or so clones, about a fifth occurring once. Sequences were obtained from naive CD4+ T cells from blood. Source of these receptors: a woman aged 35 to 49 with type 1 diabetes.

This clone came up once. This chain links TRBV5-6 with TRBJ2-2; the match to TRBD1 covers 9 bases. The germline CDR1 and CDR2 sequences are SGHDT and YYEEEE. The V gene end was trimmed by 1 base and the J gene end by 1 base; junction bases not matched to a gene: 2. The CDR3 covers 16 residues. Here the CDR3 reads CASSLLGQGNTGELFF. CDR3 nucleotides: TGTGCCAGCAGCTTGTTGGGACAGGGGAACACCGGGGAGCTGTTTTTT.

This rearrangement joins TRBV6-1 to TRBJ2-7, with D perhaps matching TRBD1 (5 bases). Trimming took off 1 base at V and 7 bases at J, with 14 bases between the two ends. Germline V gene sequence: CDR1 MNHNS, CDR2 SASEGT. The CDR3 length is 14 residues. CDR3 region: CASSEGGKLAEQYF. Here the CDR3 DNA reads TGTGCCAGCAGTGAAGGGGGCAAGCTGGCTGAGCAGTACTTC.

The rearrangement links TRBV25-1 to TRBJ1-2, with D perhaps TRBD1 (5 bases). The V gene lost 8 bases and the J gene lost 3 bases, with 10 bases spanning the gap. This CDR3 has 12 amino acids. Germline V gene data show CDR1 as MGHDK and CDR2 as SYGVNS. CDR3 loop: CASSGGDYGYTF. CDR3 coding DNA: TGTGCCAGCTCGGGGGGAGACTATGGCTACACCTTC.

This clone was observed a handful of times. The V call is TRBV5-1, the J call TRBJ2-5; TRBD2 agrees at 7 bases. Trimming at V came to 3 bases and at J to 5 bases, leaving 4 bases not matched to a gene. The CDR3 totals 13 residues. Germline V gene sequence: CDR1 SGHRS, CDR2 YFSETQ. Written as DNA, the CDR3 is TGCGCCAGCAGCTCGGGACTATCGGAGACCCAGTACTTC. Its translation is CASSSGLSETQYF.

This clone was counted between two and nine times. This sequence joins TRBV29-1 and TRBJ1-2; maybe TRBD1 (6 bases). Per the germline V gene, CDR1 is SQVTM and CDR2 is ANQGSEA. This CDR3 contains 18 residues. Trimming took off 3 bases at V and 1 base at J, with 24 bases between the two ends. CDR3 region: CSVDFGAFGQGRNYGYTF. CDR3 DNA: TGCAGCGTTGATTTTGGGGCTTTTGGGCAGGGGCGTAACTATGGCTACACCTTC.

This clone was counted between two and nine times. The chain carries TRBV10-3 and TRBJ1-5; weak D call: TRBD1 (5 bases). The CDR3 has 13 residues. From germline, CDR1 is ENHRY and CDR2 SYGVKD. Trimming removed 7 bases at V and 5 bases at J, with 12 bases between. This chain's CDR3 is CAITMGPDQPQHF. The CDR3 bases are TGTGCCATCACGATGGGGCCTGATCAGCCCCAGCATTTT.

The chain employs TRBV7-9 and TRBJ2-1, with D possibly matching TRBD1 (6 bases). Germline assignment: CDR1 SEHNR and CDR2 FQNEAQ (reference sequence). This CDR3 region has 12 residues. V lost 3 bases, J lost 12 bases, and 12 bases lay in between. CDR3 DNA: TGTGCCAGCAGCTTCCCGACAGGACGGCAGTTCTTC. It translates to CASSFPTGRQFF.

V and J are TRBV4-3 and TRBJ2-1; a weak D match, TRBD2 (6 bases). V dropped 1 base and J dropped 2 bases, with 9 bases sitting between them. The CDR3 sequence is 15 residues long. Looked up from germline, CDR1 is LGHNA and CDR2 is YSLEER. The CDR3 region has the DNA TGCGCCAGCAGCCAAGTGGGCGGGGCCTACAATGAGCAGTTCTTC. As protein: CASSQVGGAYNEQFF.

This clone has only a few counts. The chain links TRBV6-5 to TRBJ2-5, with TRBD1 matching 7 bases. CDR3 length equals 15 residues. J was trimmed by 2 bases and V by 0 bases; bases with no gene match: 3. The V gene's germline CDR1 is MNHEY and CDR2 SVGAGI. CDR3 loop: CASSYSTGEQETQYF. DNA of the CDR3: TGTGCCAGCAGTTACTCTACAGGGGAACAAGAGACCCAGTACTTC.

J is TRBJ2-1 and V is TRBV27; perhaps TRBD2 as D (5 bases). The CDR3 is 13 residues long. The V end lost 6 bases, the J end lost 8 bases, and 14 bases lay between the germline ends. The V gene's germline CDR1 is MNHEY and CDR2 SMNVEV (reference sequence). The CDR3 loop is CASSRLNSDEQFF. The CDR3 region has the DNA TGTGCCAGCAGCCGACTGAATAGCGATGAGCAGTTCTTC.

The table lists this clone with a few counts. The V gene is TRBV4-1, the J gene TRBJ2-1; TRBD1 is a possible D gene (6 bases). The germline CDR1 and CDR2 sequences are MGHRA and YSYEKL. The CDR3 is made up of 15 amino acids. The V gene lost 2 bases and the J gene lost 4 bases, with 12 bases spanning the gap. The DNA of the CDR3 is TGCGCCAGCAGCCAATTTTCGCAGGGGTACAATGAGCAGTTCTTC. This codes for CASSQFSQGYNEQFF.

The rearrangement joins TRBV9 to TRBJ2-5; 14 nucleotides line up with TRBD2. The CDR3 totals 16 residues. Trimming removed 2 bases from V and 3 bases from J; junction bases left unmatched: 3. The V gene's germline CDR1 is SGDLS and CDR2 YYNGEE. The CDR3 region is CASSVGLAGGKETQYF. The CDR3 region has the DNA TGTGCCAGCAGCGTCGGACTAGCGGGGGGAAAAGAGACCCAGTACTTC.

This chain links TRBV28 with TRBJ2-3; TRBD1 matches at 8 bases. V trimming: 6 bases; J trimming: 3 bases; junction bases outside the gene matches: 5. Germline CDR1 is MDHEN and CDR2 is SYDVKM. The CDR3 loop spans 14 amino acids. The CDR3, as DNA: TGTGCCAGCAGCCGACAGGGGCCAACAGATACGCAGTATTTT. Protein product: CASSRQGPTDTQYF.

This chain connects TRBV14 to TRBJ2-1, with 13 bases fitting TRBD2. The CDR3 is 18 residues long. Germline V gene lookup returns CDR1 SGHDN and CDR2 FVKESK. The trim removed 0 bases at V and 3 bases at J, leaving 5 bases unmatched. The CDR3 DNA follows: TGTGCCAGCAGCCAAGATCGACTAGCGGGAGGCCTCTACAATGAGCAGTTCTTC. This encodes CASSQDRLAGGLYNEQFF.